Reported below is one T cell receptor beta chain. The CDR3 sequence is 15 residues long. Germline V CDR1 and CDR2: MNHEY, SMNVEV (reference sequence). Trimming cost V 6 bases and J 2 bases; bases outside gene matches: 5. The table came from immunoSEQ multiplex PCR; TCRdb's copy has only in-frame clones and leaves some out. The table shows around 690,000 clones, with 80% to 95% occurring only once. The data were obtained in a study of shared clonotypes between healthy human individuals. Across the whole study: There were three CD4 naive, three CD4 memory, two CD8 naive and one CD8 memory plates per donor.

Caucasian adults residing in Nashville, Tennessee made up all the donors. Sequenced input: memory CD8+ T cells from PBMCs. Noted subset: CD45RO+ cells pooled with CCR7-negative TemRA cells. This sequence was found in a man aged 18-30 years in good health. Some clones in this sample may be carry-over from other donors' samples. This rearrangement joins TRBV27 to TRBJ1-3; 9 positions agree with TRBD1. CDR3: CASRERTGAGNTIYF. In DNA, the CDR3 is TGTGCCAGCAGGGAACGGACAGGGGCTGGAAACACCATATATTTT.